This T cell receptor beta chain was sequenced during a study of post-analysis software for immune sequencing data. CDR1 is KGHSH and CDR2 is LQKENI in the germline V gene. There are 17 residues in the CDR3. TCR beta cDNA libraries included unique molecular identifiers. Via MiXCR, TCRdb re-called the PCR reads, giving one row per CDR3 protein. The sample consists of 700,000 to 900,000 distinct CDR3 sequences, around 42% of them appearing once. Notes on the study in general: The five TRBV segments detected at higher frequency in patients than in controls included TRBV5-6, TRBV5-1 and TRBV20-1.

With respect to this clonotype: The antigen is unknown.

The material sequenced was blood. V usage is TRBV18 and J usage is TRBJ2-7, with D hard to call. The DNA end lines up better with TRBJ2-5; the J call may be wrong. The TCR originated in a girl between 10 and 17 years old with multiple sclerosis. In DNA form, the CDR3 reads TGTGCCAGCTCACGACAACCCGTCCCCAGAGGTGAAGAGACCCAGTACTTC. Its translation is CASSRQPVPRGEETQYF.